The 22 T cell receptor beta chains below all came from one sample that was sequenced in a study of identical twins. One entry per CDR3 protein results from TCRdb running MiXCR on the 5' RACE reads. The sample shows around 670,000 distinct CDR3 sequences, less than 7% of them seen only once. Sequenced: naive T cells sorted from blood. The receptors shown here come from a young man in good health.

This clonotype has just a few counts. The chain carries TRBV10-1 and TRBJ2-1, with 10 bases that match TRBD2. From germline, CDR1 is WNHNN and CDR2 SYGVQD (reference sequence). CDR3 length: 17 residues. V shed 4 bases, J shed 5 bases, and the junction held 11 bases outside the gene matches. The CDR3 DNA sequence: TGCGCCAGCAGTGGCCCCAAACTAGCGGGACCCGACAATGAGCAGTTCTTC. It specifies CASSGPKLAGPDNEQFF.

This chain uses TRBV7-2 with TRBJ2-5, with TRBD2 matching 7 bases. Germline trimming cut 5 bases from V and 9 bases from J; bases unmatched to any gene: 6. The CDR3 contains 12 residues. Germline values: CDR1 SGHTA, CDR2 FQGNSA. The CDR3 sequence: CASSQGGLAQYF. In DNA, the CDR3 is TGTGCCAGCAGCCAGGGAGGGCTGGCCCAGTACTTC.

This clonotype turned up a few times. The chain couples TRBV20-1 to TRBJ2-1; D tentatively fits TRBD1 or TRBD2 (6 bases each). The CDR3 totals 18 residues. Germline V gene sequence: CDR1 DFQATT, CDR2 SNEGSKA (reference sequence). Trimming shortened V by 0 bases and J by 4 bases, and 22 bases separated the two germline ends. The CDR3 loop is CSARDPTIFGGRYNEQFF. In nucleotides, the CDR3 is TGCAGTGCTAGAGACCCAACAATTTTTGGGGGGCGGTACAATGAGCAGTTCTTC.

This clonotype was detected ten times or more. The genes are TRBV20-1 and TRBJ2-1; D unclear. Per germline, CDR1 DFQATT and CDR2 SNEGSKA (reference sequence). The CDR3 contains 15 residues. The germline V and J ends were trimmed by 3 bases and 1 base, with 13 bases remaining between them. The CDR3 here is CSASPSPGSYNEQFF. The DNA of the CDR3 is TGCAGTGCTAGTCCCAGCCCCGGGTCCTACAATGAGCAGTTCTTC.

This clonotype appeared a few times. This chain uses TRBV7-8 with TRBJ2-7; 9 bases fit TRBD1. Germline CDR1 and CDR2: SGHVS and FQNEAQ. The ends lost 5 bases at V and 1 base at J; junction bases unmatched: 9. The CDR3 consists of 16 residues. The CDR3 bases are TGTGCCAGCAGCCTCCGGGGACAGGGCCTATCCTACGAGCAGTACTTC. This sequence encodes CASSLRGQGLSYEQYF.

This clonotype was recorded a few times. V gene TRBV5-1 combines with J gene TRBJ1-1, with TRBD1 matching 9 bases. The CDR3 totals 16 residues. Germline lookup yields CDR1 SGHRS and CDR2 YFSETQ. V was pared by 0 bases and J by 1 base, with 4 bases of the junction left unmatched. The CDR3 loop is CASSLGDRETNTEAFF. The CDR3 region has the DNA TGCGCCAGCAGCTTGGGGGACAGGGAGACGAACACTGAAGCTTTCTTT. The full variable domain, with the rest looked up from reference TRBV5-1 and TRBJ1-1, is KAGVTQTPRYLIKTRGQQVTLSCSPISGHRSVSWYQQTPGQGLQFLFEYFSETQRNKGNFPGRFSGRQFSNSRSEMNVSTLELGDSALYLCASSLGDRETNTEAFFGQGTRLTVV.

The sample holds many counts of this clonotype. CDR3: CSALLAGGPTDTQYF. CDR3 bases: TGCAGTGCGTTACTAGCGGGAGGGCCCACAGATACGCAGTATTTT. The rearrangement joins TRBV20-1 to TRBJ2-3; 13 nucleotides line up with TRBD2. The CDR3 has 15 amino acids. The germline CDR1 and CDR2 sequences are DFQATT and SNEGSKA (reference sequence). V shed 6 bases and J 2 bases; nucleotides not matched to a gene: 5.

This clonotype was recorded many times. DNA of the CDR3: TGTGCCAGCCTAGGTGGCGGGAGAGGAAGAGATACGCAGTATTTT. Translation: CASLGGGRGRDTQYF. The chain employs TRBV6-2 or TRBV6-3 and TRBJ2-3; TRBD2 matches 7 bases. CDR3 length: 15 amino acids. Trimming took 8 bases from V and 5 from J; bases not matched to a gene: 13. Per germline, CDR1 MNHEY and CDR2 SVGEGT.

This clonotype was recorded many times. The DNA for the CDR3 is TGTGCCAGCAGCGTAGGGTGGGGTACTGGGGCCAACGTCCTGACTTTC. Translation: CASSVGWGTGANVLTF. V usage is TRBV9 and J usage is TRBJ2-6, with D hard to call. The CDR3 runs 16 residues. Germline assignment: CDR1 SGDLS and CDR2 YYNGEE. V lost 0 bases and J lost 2, with 9 bases in between.

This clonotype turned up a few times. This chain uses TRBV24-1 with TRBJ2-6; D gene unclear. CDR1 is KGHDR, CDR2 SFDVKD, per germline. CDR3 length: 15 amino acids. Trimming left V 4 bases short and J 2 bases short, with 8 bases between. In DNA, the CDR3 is TGTGCCACCAGTGAGGGGATAACTGGGGCCAACGTCCTGACTTTC. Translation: CATSEGITGANVLTF.

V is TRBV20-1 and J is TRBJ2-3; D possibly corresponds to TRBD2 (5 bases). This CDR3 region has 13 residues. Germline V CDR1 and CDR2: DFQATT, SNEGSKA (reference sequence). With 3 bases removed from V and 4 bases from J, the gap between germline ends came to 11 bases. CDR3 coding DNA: TGCAGTGCTAGGTGGGGTAGCGCAGATACGCAGTATTTT. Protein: CSARWGSADTQYF.

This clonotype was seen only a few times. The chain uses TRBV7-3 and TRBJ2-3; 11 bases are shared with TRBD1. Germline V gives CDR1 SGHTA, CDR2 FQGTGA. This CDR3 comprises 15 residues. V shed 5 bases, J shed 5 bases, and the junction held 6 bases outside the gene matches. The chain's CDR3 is CASSAPDRGQDTQYF. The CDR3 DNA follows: TGTGCCAGCAGCGCCCCGGACAGGGGGCAAGATACGCAGTATTTT.

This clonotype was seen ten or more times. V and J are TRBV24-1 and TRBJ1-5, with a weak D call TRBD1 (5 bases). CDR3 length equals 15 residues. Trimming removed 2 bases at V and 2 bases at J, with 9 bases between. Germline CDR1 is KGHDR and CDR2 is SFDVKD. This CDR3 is CATSDSGGGNQPQHF. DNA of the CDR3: TGTGCCACCAGTGATTCTGGGGGAGGCAATCAGCCCCAGCATTTT.

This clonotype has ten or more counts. The CDR3 loop reads CSALPHGGGELFF. For the CDR3, the DNA is TGCAGTGCCCTCCCCCACGGCGGAGGGGAGCTGTTTTTT. The chain carries TRBV20-1 and TRBJ2-2; D is unresolved. The CDR3 spans 13 residues. Trimming removed 6 bases at V and 8 bases at J, with 16 bases between. CDR1 is DFQATT and CDR2 is SNEGSKA in the germline V gene (reference sequence).

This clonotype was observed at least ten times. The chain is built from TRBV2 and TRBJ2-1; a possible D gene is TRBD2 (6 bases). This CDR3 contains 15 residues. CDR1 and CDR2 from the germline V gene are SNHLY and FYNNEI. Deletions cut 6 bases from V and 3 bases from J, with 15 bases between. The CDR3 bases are TGTGCCAGCAGCCCGACATTGGGAGGCTACAATGAGCAGTTCTTC. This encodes CASSPTLGGYNEQFF.

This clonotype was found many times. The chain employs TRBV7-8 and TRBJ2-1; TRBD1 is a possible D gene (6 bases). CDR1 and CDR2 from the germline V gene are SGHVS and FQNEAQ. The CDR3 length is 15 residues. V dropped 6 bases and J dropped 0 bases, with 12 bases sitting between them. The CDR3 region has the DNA TGTGCCAGCAGATCCGGGACAAACTCCTACAATGAGCAGTTCTTC. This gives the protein CASRSGTNSYNEQFF.

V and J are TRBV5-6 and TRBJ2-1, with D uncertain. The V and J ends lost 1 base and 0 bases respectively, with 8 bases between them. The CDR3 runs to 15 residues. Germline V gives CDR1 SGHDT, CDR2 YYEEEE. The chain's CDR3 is CASSLFFSSYNEQFF. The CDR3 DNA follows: TGTGCCAGCAGCTTGTTTTTCAGCTCCTACAATGAGCAGTTCTTC.

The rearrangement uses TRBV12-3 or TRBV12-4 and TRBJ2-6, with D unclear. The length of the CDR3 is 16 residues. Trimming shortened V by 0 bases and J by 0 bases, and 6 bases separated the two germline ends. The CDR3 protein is CASSLALGSGANVLTF. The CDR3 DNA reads TGTGCCAGCAGTTTAGCGCTAGGCTCTGGGGCCAACGTCCTGACTTTC.

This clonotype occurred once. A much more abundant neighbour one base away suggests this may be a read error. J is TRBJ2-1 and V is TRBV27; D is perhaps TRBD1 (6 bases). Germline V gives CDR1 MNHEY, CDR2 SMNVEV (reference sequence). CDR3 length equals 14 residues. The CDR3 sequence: CGSSLLGQSNEQFF. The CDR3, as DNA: TGTGGCAGCAGTTTATTAGGACAGTCCAATGAGCAGTTCTTC.

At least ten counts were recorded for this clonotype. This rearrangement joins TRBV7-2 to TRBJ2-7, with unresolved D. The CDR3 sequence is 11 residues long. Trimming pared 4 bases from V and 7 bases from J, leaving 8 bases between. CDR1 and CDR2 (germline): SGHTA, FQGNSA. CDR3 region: CASSSNGEQYF. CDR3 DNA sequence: TGTGCCAGCAGCTCTAACGGGGAGCAGTACTTC.

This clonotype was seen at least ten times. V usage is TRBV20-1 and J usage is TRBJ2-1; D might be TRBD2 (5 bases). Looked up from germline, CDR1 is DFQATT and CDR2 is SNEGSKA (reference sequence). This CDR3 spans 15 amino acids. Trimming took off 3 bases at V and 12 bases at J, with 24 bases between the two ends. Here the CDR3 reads CSASRTGGYRGLQFF. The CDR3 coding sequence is TGCAGTGCTAGTCGGACGGGTGGTTACCGCGGGTTGCAGTTCTTC.

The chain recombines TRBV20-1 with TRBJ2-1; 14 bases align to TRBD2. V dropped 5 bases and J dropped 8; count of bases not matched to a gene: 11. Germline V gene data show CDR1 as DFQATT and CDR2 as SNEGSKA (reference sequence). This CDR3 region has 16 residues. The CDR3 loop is CSAYGTSGSFGDEQFF. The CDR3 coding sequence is TGCAGTGCTTATGGGACTAGCGGGAGCTTCGGCGATGAGCAGTTCTTC.